These 19 T cell receptor beta chains share one sample of origin, sequenced in a study of blood T cell repertoires in COVID-19. Produced via immunoSEQ multiplex PCR; TCRdb's table is partial and in-frame only. This sample has roughly 200,000 clones, with under 90% found just once. The sample consisted of peripheral blood. The source is a human donor in a cohort sampled during active COVID-19.

V usage is TRBV4-2 and J usage is TRBJ2-7, with D unclear. The CDR3 loop spans 14 amino acids. Trimming removed 0 bases at V and 3 bases at J, with 9 bases between. Germline V lookup: CDR1 LGHNA, CDR2 YNFKEQ. DNA of the CDR3: TGTGCCAGCAGCCAAGATATTGGCTTCTACGAGCAGTACTTC. Translation: CASSQDIGFYEQYF.

This chain connects TRBV7-9 to TRBJ1-4; no reliable D call. CDR1 and CDR2 (germline): SEHNR, FQNEAQ (reference sequence). Trimming removed 5 bases from V and 0 bases from J, with 7 bases in between. This CDR3 spans 14 amino acids. DNA of the CDR3: TGTGCCAGCAGCCCGAGTGCAACTAATGAAAAACTGTTTTTT. Translated: CASSPSATNEKLFF.

This chain uses TRBV19 with TRBJ1-2, with a possible D match to TRBD1 (5 bases). Per germline, CDR1 LNHDA and CDR2 SQIVND (reference sequence). The CDR3 has 11 amino acids. The V gene lost 5 bases and the J gene lost 13 bases, with 14 bases spanning the gap. In DNA form, the CDR3 reads TGTGCCAGTAGTGGCCAGGGAGGGAGCACCTTC. Amino acids: CASSGQGGSTF.

The chain carries TRBV5-1 and TRBJ2-5; 13 bases line up with TRBD2. CDR1 SGHRS and CDR2 YFSETQ come from the germline V gene. J was trimmed by 4 bases and V by 5 bases; bases with no gene match: 17. The CDR3 totals 19 residues. The CDR3 bases are TGCGCCAGCAGGAACGGACTAGCGGGAGTTAGTGGGGGGGGAGAGACCCAGTACTTC. It translates to CASRNGLAGVSGGGETQYF.

The chain links TRBV7-2 to TRBJ2-3, with a tentative D call TRBD1 (5 bases). Germline CDR1 SGHTA, CDR2 FQGNSA. The CDR3 is made up of 12 amino acids. V lost 4 bases and J lost 10, with 12 bases in between. CDR3 nucleotides: TGTGCCAGCAGCTACCCAGAAGGGGCGCAGTATTTT. Protein: CASSYPEGAQYF.

The chain links TRBV4-1 to TRBJ2-5; D not certain. The germline V and J ends were trimmed by 0 bases and 5 bases, with 7 bases remaining between them. CDR1 and CDR2 (germline): MGHRA, YSYEKL. CDR3 length: 13 amino acids. For the CDR3, the DNA is TGCGCCAGCAGCCAAGACTACTGGGAGACCCAGTACTTC. Translated, it gives CASSQDYWETQYF.

The V and J genes are TRBV9 and TRBJ2-2; TRBD1 aligns across 8 bases. The CDR3 has 18 residues. Germline trimming cut 4 bases from V and 0 bases from J; bases unmatched to any gene: 11. CDR1 SGDLS and CDR2 YYNGEE come from the germline V gene. CDR3 sequence: CASSFLPQGAPNTGELFF. In DNA form, the CDR3 reads TGTGCCAGCAGCTTTCTCCCTCAGGGGGCGCCGAACACCGGGGAGCTGTTTTTT.

This clone was detected only a few times. V gene TRBV14 combines with J gene TRBJ1-2; 11 bases map to TRBD1. CDR3 length: 14 residues. CDR1 is SGHDN and CDR2 is FVKESK in the germline V gene. V dropped 4 bases and J dropped 8; count of bases not matched to a gene: 6. The CDR3 here is CASSPRTGGQGYTF. The CDR3 DNA reads TGTGCCAGCAGCCCCAGGACAGGGGGCCAAGGCTACACCTTC.

This chain connects TRBV18 to TRBJ1-1; 7 nucleotides align to TRBD1. Germline loops: CDR1 KGHSH, CDR2 LQKENI. This CDR3 has 15 residues. V shed 0 bases and J 9 bases; nucleotides not matched to a gene: 10. CDR3 nucleotide sequence: TGTGCCAGCTCACCACCGGTCAGGGGGGATTGGAAAGCTTTCTTT. The encoded protein is CASSPPVRGDWKAFF.

J is TRBJ2-5 and V is TRBV7-9, with 8 bases aligning to TRBD2. The junction had 6 bases not matched to a gene; V was cut back by 5 bases and J by 1 base. The CDR3 consists of 15 residues. From germline, CDR1 is SEHNR and CDR2 FQNEAQ (reference sequence). The CDR3 DNA follows: TGTGCCAGCAGCCGGAAAGCGGGAGTCCAAGAGACCCAGTACTTC. This codes for CASSRKAGVQETQYF. The whole variable domain, remainder taken from reference TRBV7-9 and TRBJ2-5, is DTGVSQNPRHKITKRGQNVTFRCDPISEHNRLYWYRQTLGQGPEFLTYFQNEAQLEKSRLLSDRFSAERPKGSFSTLEIQRTEQGDSAMYLCASSRKAGVQETQYFGPGTRLLVL.

This chain joins TRBV6-6 and TRBJ2-7; 8 positions match TRBD2. CDR1 is MNHNY and CDR2 is SVGAGI in the germline V gene (reference sequence). J gave up 0 bases and V 4 bases, and 8 bases lay outside the gene matches. This CDR3 region has 16 residues. CDR3 amino acids: CASSSGGADSSYEQYF. The CDR3 nucleotides read TGTGCCAGCAGTTCGGGGGGGGCGGATAGCTCCTACGAGCAGTACTTC.

This clone was counted at least ten times. V is TRBV4-1 and J is TRBJ2-5; D is perhaps TRBD1 (5 bases). The length of the CDR3 is 15 residues. The germline gives CDR1 MGHRA, CDR2 YSYEKL. The V gene lost 0 bases and the J gene lost 1 base, with 9 bases spanning the gap. This chain's CDR3 is CASSQEDSVQETQYF. For the CDR3, the DNA is TGCGCCAGCAGCCAAGAAGACAGTGTCCAAGAGACCCAGTACTTC.

The chain is built from TRBV27 and TRBJ1-4; 10 bases are a match to TRBD1. This CDR3 is 14 amino acids long. V lost 8 bases and J lost 4; bases outside the gene matches: 4. CDR1 is MNHEY and CDR2 is SMNVEV in the germline V gene (reference sequence). CDR3 in DNA: TGTGCCAGCGGCGGACAGGGGGGTAATGAAAAACTGTTTTTT. This sequence encodes CASGGQGGNEKLFF.

This rearrangement joins TRBV6-5 to TRBJ1-6; 9 nucleotides agree with TRBD1. Germline lookup yields CDR1 MNHEY and CDR2 SVGAGI. This CDR3 is built from 14 residues. J lost 8 bases, V lost 6 bases, and 5 bases had no gene match. The CDR3 spells CASSPDRGYSPLHF. In DNA form, the CDR3 reads TGTGCCAGCAGCCCCGACAGGGGGTATTCACCCCTCCACTTT.

This chain's CDR3 is CASSLGAAGGYNEQFF. The CDR3, as DNA: TGTGCCAGCAGCTTAGGTGCGGCGGGGGGGTACAATGAGCAGTTCTTC. V gene TRBV7-9 combines with J gene TRBJ2-1, with 9 bases identical to TRBD2. The germline V gene encodes CDR1 SEHNR and CDR2 FQNEAQ (reference sequence). The CDR3 contains 16 residues. With 1 base clipped from V and 4 bases from J, the junction kept 5 bases outside the gene matches.

The gene calls are TRBV11-2 and TRBJ2-5, with 10 positions matching TRBD2. Per the germline V gene, CDR1 is SGHAT and CDR2 is FQNNGV. This CDR3 is 15 amino acids long. Losses at the gene ends were 5 bases for V and 4 bases for J; bases not matched to a gene: 7. CDR3 loop: CASSQDRTSGETQYF. The CDR3 DNA follows: TGTGCCAGCAGCCAAGACCGGACTAGCGGAGAGACCCAGTACTTC.

The chain links TRBV7-2 to TRBJ2-1; D is possibly TRBD2 (6 bases). Per germline, CDR1 SGHTA and CDR2 FQGNSA. V was shortened by 1 base and J by 12 bases, with 13 bases between the two germline ends. This CDR3 is 13 amino acids long. The CDR3: CASSLVVEGGQFF. CDR3 nucleotide sequence: TGTGCCAGCAGCTTAGTAGTGGAGGGAGGGCAGTTCTTC.

The rearrangement uses TRBV7-3 and TRBJ2-1, with TRBD1 matching over 7 bases. V gave up 5 bases and J gave up 1 base; unmatched junction bases: 5. Germline V gene lookup returns CDR1 SGHTA and CDR2 FQGTGA. The CDR3 has 15 amino acids. The CDR3 DNA sequence: TGTGCCAGCAGCACACACAGGGGTTCCTACAATGAGCAGTTCTTC. Translating gives CASSTHRGSYNEQFF.

The chain employs TRBV5-1 and TRBJ2-2; D call uncertain. The length of the CDR3 is 14 residues. The V and J ends lost 3 bases and 8 bases respectively, with 14 bases between them. Germline V lookup: CDR1 SGHRS, CDR2 YFSETQ. In DNA, the CDR3 is TGCGCCAGCAGCTCGAATCAGGTTTTAGGGGAGCTGTTTTTT. Amino acid sequence: CASSSNQVLGELFF. The full variable domain, in which reference TRBV5-1 and TRBJ2-2 provide the parts outside the CDR3, is KAGVTQTPRYLIKTRGQQVTLSCSPISGHRSVSWYQQTPGQGLQFLFEYFSETQRNKGNFPGRFSGRQFSNSRSEMNVSTLELGDSALYLCASSSNQVLGELFFGEGSRLTVL.